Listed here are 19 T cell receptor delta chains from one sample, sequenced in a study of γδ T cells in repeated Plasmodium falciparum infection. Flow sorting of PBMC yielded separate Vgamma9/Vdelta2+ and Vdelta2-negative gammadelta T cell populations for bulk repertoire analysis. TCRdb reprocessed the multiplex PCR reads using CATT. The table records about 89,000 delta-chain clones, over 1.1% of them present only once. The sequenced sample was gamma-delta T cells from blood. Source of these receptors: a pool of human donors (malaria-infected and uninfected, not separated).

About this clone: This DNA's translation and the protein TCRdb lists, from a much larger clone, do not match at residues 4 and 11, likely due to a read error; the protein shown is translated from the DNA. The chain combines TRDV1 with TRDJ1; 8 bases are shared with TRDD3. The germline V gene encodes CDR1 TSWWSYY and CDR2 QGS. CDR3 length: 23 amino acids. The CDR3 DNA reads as TGTGCTCTTGAGGAACTAAGCAGCTTCCTCCGATACTGGGGGTTTATGCCCCGGGATAAACTCATCTTT. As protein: CALEELSSFLRYWGFMPRDKLIF.

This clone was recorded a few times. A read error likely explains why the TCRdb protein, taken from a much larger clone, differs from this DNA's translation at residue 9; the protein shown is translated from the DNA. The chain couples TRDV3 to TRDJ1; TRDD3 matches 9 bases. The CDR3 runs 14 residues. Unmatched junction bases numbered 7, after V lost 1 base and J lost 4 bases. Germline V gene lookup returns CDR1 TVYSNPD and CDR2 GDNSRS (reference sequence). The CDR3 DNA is TGTGCCTTTACACCTACTGGGGGAAGCGATAAACTCATCTTT. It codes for CAFTPTGGSDKLIF.

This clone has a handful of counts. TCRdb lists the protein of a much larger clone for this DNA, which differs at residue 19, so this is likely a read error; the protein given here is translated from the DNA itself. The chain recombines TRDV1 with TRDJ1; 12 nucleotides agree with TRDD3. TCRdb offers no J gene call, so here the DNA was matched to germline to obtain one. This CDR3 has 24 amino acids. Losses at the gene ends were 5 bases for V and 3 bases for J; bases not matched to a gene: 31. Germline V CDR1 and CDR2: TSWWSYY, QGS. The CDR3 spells CALGHTLPFLVLGDTFYRADKLIF. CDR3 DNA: TGTGCTCTTGGGCACACACTCCCGTTTCTGGTCCTGGGGGATACGTTTTATAGGGCCGATAAACTCATCTTT.

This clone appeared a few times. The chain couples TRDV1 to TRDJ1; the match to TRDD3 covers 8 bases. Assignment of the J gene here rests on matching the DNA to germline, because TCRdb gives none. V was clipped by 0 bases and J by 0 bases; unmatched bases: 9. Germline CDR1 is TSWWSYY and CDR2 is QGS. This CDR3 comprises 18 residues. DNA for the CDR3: TGTGCTCTTGGGGAACTAGTAGTTGGGGGATCCTACACCGATAAACTCATCTTT. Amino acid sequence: CALGELVVGGSYTDKLIF.

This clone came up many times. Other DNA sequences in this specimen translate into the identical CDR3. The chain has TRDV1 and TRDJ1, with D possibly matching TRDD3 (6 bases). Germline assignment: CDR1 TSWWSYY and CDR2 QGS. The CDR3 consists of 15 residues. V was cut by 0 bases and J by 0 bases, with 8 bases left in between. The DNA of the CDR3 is TGTGCTCTTGGGGAACTAGGGATAAACACCGATAAACTCATCTTT. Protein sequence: CALGELGINTDKLIF.

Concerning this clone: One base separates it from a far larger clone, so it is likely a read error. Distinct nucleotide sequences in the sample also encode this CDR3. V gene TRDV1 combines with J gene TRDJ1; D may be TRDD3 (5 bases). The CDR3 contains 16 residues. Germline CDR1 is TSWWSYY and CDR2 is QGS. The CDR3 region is CALGPPGGWYTDKLIF. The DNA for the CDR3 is TGTGCCCTTGGGCCTCCGGGGGGGTGGTACACCGATAAACTCATCTTT.

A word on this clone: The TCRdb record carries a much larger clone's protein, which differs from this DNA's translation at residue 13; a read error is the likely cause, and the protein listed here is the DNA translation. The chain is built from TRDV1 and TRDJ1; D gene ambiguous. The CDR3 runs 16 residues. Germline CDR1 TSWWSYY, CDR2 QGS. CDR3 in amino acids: CALGIEQPAYTDELIF. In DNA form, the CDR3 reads TGTGCTCTTGGGATCGAACAGCCCGCATACACCGATGAACTCATCTTT.

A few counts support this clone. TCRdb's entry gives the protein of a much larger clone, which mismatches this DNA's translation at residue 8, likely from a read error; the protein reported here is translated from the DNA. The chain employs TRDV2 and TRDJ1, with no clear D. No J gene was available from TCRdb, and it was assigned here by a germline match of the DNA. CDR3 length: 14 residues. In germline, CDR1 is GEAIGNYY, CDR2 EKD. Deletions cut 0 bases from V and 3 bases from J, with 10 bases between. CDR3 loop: CACDTIWKADKLIF. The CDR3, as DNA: TGTGCCTGTGACACCATCTGGAAAGCCGATAAACTCATCTTT.

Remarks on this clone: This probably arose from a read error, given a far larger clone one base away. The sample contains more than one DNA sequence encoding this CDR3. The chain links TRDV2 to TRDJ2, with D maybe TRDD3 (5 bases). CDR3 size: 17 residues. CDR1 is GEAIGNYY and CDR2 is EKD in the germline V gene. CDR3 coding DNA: TGTGCCTGCGACACCGGCCCTCGGGGGGGGCTGACAGCACAACTCTTCTTT. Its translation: CACDTGPRGGLTAQLFF.

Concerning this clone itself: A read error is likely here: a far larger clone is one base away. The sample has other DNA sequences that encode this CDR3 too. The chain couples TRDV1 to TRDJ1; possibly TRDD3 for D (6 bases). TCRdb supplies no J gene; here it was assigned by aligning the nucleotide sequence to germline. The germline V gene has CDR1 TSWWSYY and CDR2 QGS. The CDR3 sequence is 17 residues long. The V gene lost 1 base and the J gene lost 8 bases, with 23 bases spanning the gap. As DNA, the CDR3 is TGTGCTCTTGGGGAACGAACTGGGATCTTCGTTCAAACCAAACTCATCTTT. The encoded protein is CALGERTGIFVQTKLIF.

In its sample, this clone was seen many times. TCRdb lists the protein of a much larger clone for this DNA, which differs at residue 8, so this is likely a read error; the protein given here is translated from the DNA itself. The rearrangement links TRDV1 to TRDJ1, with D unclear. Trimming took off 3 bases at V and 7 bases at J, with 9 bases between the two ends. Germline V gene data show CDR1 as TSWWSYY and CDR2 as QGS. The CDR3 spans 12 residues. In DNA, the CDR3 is TGTGCTCTTGGGGATCGCCGGCGTAAACTCATCTTT. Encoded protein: CALGDRRRKLIF.

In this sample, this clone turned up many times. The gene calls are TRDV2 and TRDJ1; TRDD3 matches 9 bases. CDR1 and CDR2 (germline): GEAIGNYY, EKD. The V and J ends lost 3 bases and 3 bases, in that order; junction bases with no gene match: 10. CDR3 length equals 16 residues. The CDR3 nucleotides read TGTGCCTGTGACGAGGTGGGGGATAGAGGGGCCGATAAACTCATCTTT. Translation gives CACDEVGDRGADKLIF.

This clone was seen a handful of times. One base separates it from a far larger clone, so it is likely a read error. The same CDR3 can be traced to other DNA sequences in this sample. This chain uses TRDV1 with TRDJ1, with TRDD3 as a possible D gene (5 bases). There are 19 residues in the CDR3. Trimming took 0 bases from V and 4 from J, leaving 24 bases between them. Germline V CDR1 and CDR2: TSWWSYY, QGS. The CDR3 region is CALGELGSWGIRDGDKLIF. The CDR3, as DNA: TGTGCTCTTGGGGAACTGGGTTCTTGGGGAATACGAGACGGCGATAAACTCATCTTT.

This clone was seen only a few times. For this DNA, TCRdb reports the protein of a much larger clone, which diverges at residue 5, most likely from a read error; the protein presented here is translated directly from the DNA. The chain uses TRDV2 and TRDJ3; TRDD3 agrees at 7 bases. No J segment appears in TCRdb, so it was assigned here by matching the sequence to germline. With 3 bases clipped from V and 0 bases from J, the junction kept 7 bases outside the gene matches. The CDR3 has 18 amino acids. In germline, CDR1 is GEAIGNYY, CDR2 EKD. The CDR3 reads CACDDWGRSSWDTRQMFF. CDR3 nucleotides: TGTGCCTGTGACGATTGGGGGAGAAGCTCCTGGGACACCCGACAGATGTTTTTC.

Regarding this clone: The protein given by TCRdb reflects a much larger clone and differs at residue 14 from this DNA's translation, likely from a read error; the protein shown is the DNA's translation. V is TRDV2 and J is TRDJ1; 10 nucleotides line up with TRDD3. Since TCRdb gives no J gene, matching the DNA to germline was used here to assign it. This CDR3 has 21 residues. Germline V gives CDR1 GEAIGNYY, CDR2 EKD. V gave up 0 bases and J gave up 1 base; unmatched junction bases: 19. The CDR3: CACDTRTFQLLGDARTDKLIF. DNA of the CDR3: TGTGCCTGTGACACCCGAACCTTCCAACTACTGGGGGATGCGCGCACCGATAAACTCATCTTT.

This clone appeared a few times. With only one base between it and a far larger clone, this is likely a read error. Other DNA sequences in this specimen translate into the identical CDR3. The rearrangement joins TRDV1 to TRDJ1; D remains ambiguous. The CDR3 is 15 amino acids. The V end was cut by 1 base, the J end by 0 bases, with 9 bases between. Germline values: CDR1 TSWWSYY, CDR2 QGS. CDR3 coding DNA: TGTGCTCTTGGGGAACCACTAGGGTACACCGATAAACTCATCTTT. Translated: CALGEPLGYTDKLIF.

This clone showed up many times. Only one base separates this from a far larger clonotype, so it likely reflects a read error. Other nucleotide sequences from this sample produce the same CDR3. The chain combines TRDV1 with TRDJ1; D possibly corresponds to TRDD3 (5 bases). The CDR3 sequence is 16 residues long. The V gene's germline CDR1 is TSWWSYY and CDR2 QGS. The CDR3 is CALGERGRFNTDKLIF. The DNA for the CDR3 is TGTGCCCTTGGGGAACGGGGCCGTTTCAACACCGATAAACTCATCTTT.

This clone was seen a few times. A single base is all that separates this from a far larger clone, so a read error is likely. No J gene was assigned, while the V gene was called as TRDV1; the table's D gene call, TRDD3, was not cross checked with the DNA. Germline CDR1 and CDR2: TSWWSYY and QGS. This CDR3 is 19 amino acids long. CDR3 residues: CALQLGWGQLTGGTDKLIF. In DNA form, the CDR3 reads TGTGCTCTTCAACTCGGCTGGGGACAACTTACAGGGGGTACCGATAAACTCATCTTC.

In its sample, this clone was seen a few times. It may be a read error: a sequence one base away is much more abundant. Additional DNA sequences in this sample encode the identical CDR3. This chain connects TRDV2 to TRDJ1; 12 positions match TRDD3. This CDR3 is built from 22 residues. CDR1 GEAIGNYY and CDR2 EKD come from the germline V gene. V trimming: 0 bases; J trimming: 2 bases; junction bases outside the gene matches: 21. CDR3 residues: CACDTLRIPLGDTSRGTDKLIF. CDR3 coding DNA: TGTGCCTGTGACACCTTACGTATTCCACTGGGGGATACTTCTCGAGGTACCGATAAACTCATCTTT.